The following is a T cell receptor (beta chain) sequence with its context. The V and J ends lost 3 bases and 4 bases respectively, with 18 bases between them. The CDR3 runs to 16 residues. CDR1 is WSHSY, CDR2 SAAADI, per germline. This record belongs to a study of T cell responses to AZD1222 COVID-19 vaccine. TCRdb's copy holds only in-frame clones and misses some; the assay was immunoSEQ multiplex PCR. The table records tens of thousands of clones, approximately 92% of them present only once. The sample consisted of peripheral blood, taken 28 days after the second AZD1222 dose. The TCR was taken from an adult who received the AZD1222 COVID-19 vaccine. The rearrangement links TRBV10-2 to TRBJ2-5, with D perhaps assigned TRBD1 or TRBD2 (6 bases each). CDR3 region: CASSDFPGGRGETQYF. Written as DNA, the CDR3 is TGCGCCAGCAGTGATTTCCCCGGGGGCAGGGGAGAGACCCAGTACTTC.